This TCR beta chain was captured in a study of human T cells and chemical hapten exposure. Study at large: Upper back patch tests used 0.01% DPC, scored after 6 days.

Unique molecular identifiers were linked by the library to individual cDNA molecules. TCRdb re-called the RACE reads through MiXCR, storing one row per CDR3 protein. The top ten hold 2% to 2.5% of the sample, which has about 160,000 distinct CDR3 sequences, 25% to 35% seen once. The V and J ends lost 2 bases and 0 bases respectively, with 20 bases between them. The length of the CDR3 is 18 residues. Per the germline V gene, CDR1 is MGHDK and CDR2 is SYGVNS. The time point: patch test 3, about 24 weeks after DPC sensitization. The treatment denotes: therapeutic diphenylcyclopropenone sensitization with weekly scalp DPC.

This material consisted of whole blood, taken in connection with sensitization to the hapten diphenylcyclopropenone (DPC). The clonotype was recovered from a woman younger than 35 with alopecia areata. Some clones in this sample may be carry-over from other donors' samples. The chain is built from TRBV25-1 and TRBJ2-7; D may be TRBD1 (5 bases). In DNA form, the CDR3 reads TGTGCCAGCAGTGAAAAGAGGACCGACAGTGCGATCTCCTACGAGCAGTACTTC. Translated: CASSEKRTDSAISYEQYF.